These T cell receptor beta chains were read from a single sample in a study of T cell changes during pregnancy in multiple sclerosis. TCRdb's table, derived via immunoSEQ multiplex PCR, lists solely in-frame clones and lacks some. Of approximately 53,000 clones in the sample, around 90% were seen once. The starting material was CD4+ T cells from peripheral blood mononuclear cells, obtained in the second trimester of pregnancy. Every receptor here comes from a female donor with multiple sclerosis, enrolled in a pregnancy study. Both conserved end residues are part of each CDR3. Fields, in order: CDR3 DNA, CDR3 protein, clone size, J gene, D gene, V gene. A D gene is named only where the DNA matches it firmly. Size is stated for part of the rows, as once, few or many counts, or as a class when the clone is expanded.

cdr3_nt: TGTGCCCTCATCGCAGGAGGACAGACCATCTACCCTAACTATGGCTACACCTTC
cdr3_aa: CALIAGGQTIYPNYGYTF
clone_size: -
j_call: TRBJ1-2
d_call: -
v_call: TRBV30

cdr3_nt: TGTGCCAGCAGCTACGGGACAGCATTGTCCGAGCAGTACTTC
cdr3_aa: CASSYGTALSEQYF
clone_size: -
j_call: TRBJ2-7
d_call: TRBD1
v_call: TRBV7-3

cdr3_nt: TGTGCCAGCAGTTTACGTCCTACCTCCTACGAGCAGTACTTC
cdr3_aa: CASSLRPTSYEQYF
clone_size: -
j_call: TRBJ2-7
d_call: -
v_call: TRBV27

cdr3_nt: TGTGCCAGCAGCCTCAACCCGGGACAAAACTATGGCTACACCTTC
cdr3_aa: CASSLNPGQNYGYTF
clone_size: once
j_call: TRBJ1-2
d_call: -
v_call: TRBV7-8

cdr3_nt: TGTGCCAGCAGTTTATATCATGGACAGGGAGCTCAGCCCCAGCATTTT
cdr3_aa: CASSLYHGQGAQPQHF
clone_size: -
j_call: TRBJ1-5
d_call: TRBD1
v_call: TRBV27

cdr3_nt: TGTGCCAGCAGCCAAGATCACAGGGAAGAGACCCAGTACTTC
cdr3_aa: CASSQDHREETQYF
clone_size: -
j_call: TRBJ2-5
d_call: -
v_call: TRBV4-2

cdr3_nt: TGTGCCAGCAGCTTCCGACAGGCAGGGAATCAGCCCCAGCATTTT
cdr3_aa: CASSFRQAGNQPQHF
clone_size: -
j_call: TRBJ1-5
d_call: -
v_call: TRBV16

cdr3_nt: TGTGCCAGCAGTGAATATAGGGGGAGCCCCAATCAGCCCCAGCATTTT
cdr3_aa: CASSEYRGSPNQPQHF
clone_size: -
j_call: TRBJ1-5
d_call: -
v_call: TRBV2

cdr3_nt: TGTGCCAGCAGCTTGGTGGGAGAAACGAATTCACCCCTCCACTTT
cdr3_aa: CASSLVGETNSPLHF
clone_size: once
j_call: TRBJ1-6
d_call: -
v_call: TRBV5-6

cdr3_nt: TGTGCCAGTGAACAGGGCTTCTATGGCTACACCTTC
cdr3_aa: CASEQGFYGYTF
clone_size: -
j_call: TRBJ1-2
d_call: -
v_call: TRBV19

cdr3_nt: TGTGCCAGCAGTGCTTCAGGGGGCGAGCAGTACTTC
cdr3_aa: CASSASGGEQYF
clone_size: -
j_call: TRBJ2-7
d_call: TRBD1
v_call: TRBV9

cdr3_nt: TGTGCCAGCAGCTCCGACAGGGGTATGTGGAGCACAGATACGCAGTATTTT
cdr3_aa: CASSSDRGMWSTDTQYF
clone_size: once
j_call: TRBJ2-3
d_call: TRBD1
v_call: TRBV11-1

cdr3_nt: TGTGCCAGCAGAGAACTGGGCGCAGAGACCCAGTACTTC
cdr3_aa: CASRELGAETQYF
clone_size: once
j_call: TRBJ2-5
d_call: -
v_call: TRBV27

cdr3_nt: TGTGCCAGCAGTGCTCCCGGGACACTCAGCAATCAGCCCCAGCATTTT
cdr3_aa: CASSAPGTLSNQPQHF
clone_size: -
j_call: TRBJ1-5
d_call: -
v_call: TRBV25-1

cdr3_nt: TGCGCCAGCAGCTTGGCCTCCCTACTAGCGGGGGTCCAAGAGACCCAGTACTTC
cdr3_aa: CASSLASLLAGVQETQYF
clone_size: -
j_call: TRBJ2-5
d_call: TRBD2
v_call: TRBV5-1

cdr3_nt: TGCAGCGTTCGGGACAGTTACTACGAGCAGTACTTC
cdr3_aa: CSVRDSYYEQYF
clone_size: few
j_call: TRBJ2-7
d_call: TRBD1
v_call: TRBV29-1

cdr3_nt: TGTGCCAGCAGCTCAAATAGGGTGGGACAGAATTACAATGAGCAGTTCTTC
cdr3_aa: CASSSNRVGQNYNEQFF
clone_size: -
j_call: TRBJ2-1
d_call: TRBD1
v_call: TRBV13

cdr3_nt: TGTGCCAGCAGCCCCAAATCAGGGTGGTACGATGAGCAGTTCTTC
cdr3_aa: CASSPKSGWYDEQFF
clone_size: -
j_call: TRBJ2-1
d_call: -
v_call: TRBV7-6

cdr3_nt: TGTGCCAGCAGCGTAGACTCTTACACCGGGGAGCTGTTTTTT
cdr3_aa: CASSVDSYTGELFF
clone_size: few
j_call: TRBJ2-2
d_call: -
v_call: TRBV9

cdr3_nt: TGTGCCAGCAGTGAAATTACTCTAGCGGCTATACAAGAGACCCAGTACTTC
cdr3_aa: CASSEITLAAIQETQYF
clone_size: -
j_call: TRBJ2-5
d_call: TRBD2
v_call: TRBV2

cdr3_nt: TGTGCCAGCAATAGACAGGGGGCGGGAAACACCATATATTTT
cdr3_aa: CASNRQGAGNTIYF
clone_size: -
j_call: TRBJ1-3
d_call: TRBD1
v_call: TRBV6-1

cdr3_nt: TGTGCCAGCAGCCAATCACAGGGGTTGGAAGGCTACACCTTC
cdr3_aa: CASSQSQGLEGYTF
clone_size: -
j_call: TRBJ1-2
d_call: TRBD1
v_call: TRBV4-2

cdr3_nt: TGTGCCAGCAGCTTATTCAGGGTGCCCGAGACCCAGTACTTC
cdr3_aa: CASSLFRVPETQYF
clone_size: -
j_call: TRBJ2-5
d_call: -
v_call: TRBV13

cdr3_nt: TGCAGCGTTGAAGATTTGCCCGGGACAGATGGCTACACCTTC
cdr3_aa: CSVEDLPGTDGYTF
clone_size: -
j_call: TRBJ1-2
d_call: TRBD1
v_call: TRBV29-1

cdr3_nt: TGTGCCAGCAGATTCAGGGGCATGGGCACTGAAGCTTTCTTT
cdr3_aa: CASRFRGMGTEAFF
clone_size: -
j_call: TRBJ1-1
d_call: -
v_call: TRBV5-6

cdr3_nt: TGTGCCAGCTCACCAGCCGGGAAATCTGGAAACACCATATATTTT
cdr3_aa: CASSPAGKSGNTIYF
clone_size: -
j_call: TRBJ1-3
d_call: -
v_call: TRBV18

cdr3_nt: TGTGCCAGCAGCCCTCGAGGGGGACAGCTCAATCAGCCCCAGCATTTT
cdr3_aa: CASSPRGGQLNQPQHF
clone_size: -
j_call: TRBJ1-5
d_call: TRBD1
v_call: TRBV7-2

cdr3_nt: TGTGCCAGCAGTTACGACAGTAACTATGGCTACACCTTC
cdr3_aa: CASSYDSNYGYTF
clone_size: -
j_call: TRBJ1-2
d_call: -
v_call: TRBV6-5

cdr3_nt: TGTGCCAGCAGCGCTCGGGGGGGAGTGGTGGAGACCCAGTACTTC
cdr3_aa: CASSARGGVVETQYF
clone_size: -
j_call: TRBJ2-5
d_call: TRBD2
v_call: TRBV9

cdr3_nt: TGTGCCAGCAGCTTTAGGGGCCTAGCGGGATCTAATGAGCAGTTCTTC
cdr3_aa: CASSFRGLAGSNEQFF
clone_size: -
j_call: TRBJ2-1
d_call: TRBD2
v_call: TRBV11-2

cdr3_nt: TGTGCCAGCACATACGGGGGGTCGTCCTACAATGAGCAGTTCTTC
cdr3_aa: CASTYGGSSYNEQFF
clone_size: once
j_call: TRBJ2-1
d_call: TRBD2
v_call: TRBV7-2

cdr3_nt: TGCGCCAGCAGCTTGTCTAGCGTAGACACCGGGGAGCTGTTTTTT
cdr3_aa: CASSLSSVDTGELFF
clone_size: -
j_call: TRBJ2-2
d_call: -
v_call: TRBV5-1

cdr3_nt: TGTGCCAGCAGTTACACAGCCTCGCAGTCTGAAGCTTTCTTT
cdr3_aa: CASSYTASQSEAFF
clone_size: once
j_call: TRBJ1-1
d_call: -
v_call: TRBV6-5

cdr3_nt: TGTGCCAGCAGCTTAGGGCAATCCACAGATACGCAGTATTTT
cdr3_aa: CASSLGQSTDTQYF
clone_size: -
j_call: TRBJ2-3
d_call: -
v_call: TRBV7-9

cdr3_nt: TGTGCCAGCAGACCGACAGGGCCCAACACTGAAGCTTTCTTT
cdr3_aa: CASRPTGPNTEAFF
clone_size: -
j_call: TRBJ1-1
d_call: TRBD1
v_call: TRBV6-1

cdr3_nt: TGTGCCAGCAGTTTGGAGCAGGGGGCTCGTACCGGGGAGCTGTTTTTT
cdr3_aa: CASSLEQGARTGELFF
clone_size: -
j_call: TRBJ2-2
d_call: TRBD1
v_call: TRBV2

cdr3_nt: TGTGCCAGCAGCTTAGCGGGGACAGGGAGCTCAGATACGCAGTATTTT
cdr3_aa: CASSLAGTGSSDTQYF
clone_size: -
j_call: TRBJ2-3
d_call: TRBD1
v_call: TRBV7-3

cdr3_nt: TGTGCCAGCAGCTTAGTATCGGGCGCAGCGGTGGGCTCCTACGAGCAGTACTTC
cdr3_aa: CASSLVSGAAVGSYEQYF
clone_size: few
j_call: TRBJ2-7
d_call: -
v_call: TRBV7-6

cdr3_nt: TGTGCCAGCAGTGTAGAGGACAGGGATAATTCACCCCTCCACTTT
cdr3_aa: CASSVEDRDNSPLHF
clone_size: -
j_call: TRBJ1-6
d_call: TRBD1
v_call: TRBV6-1

cdr3_nt: TGCGCCAGCAGCCCTGGACAGCCTGCGGGCTCGTATGGCTACACCTTC
cdr3_aa: CASSPGQPAGSYGYTF
clone_size: -
j_call: TRBJ1-2
d_call: -
v_call: TRBV5-1

cdr3_nt: TGTGCCAGCAGCCATATGAACTATGGCTACACCTTC
cdr3_aa: CASSHMNYGYTF
clone_size: -
j_call: TRBJ1-2
d_call: -
v_call: TRBV16

cdr3_nt: TGTGCCAGTACTTCTGGAGGGGCTTTTAATGAAAAACTGTTTTTT
cdr3_aa: CASTSGGAFNEKLFF
clone_size: -
j_call: TRBJ1-4
d_call: -
v_call: TRBV19

cdr3_nt: TGTGCCAGCATCGGCCCTAGCGGGGGTGGGACCCAGTACTTC
cdr3_aa: CASIGPSGGGTQYF
clone_size: -
j_call: TRBJ2-5
d_call: TRBD2
v_call: TRBV6-1

cdr3_nt: TGCGCCAGCACTCTGGGGCCCCAAGAGACCCAGTACTTC
cdr3_aa: CASTLGPQETQYF
clone_size: -
j_call: TRBJ2-5
d_call: -
v_call: TRBV5-1

cdr3_nt: TGTGCCAGCAGCTCGATGTGGGGGGGGTACCAAGAGACCCAGTACTTC
cdr3_aa: CASSSMWGGYQETQYF
clone_size: -
j_call: TRBJ2-5
d_call: TRBD2
v_call: TRBV11-2

cdr3_nt: TGTGCCAGTATGGAGCCCCTCAAAAACTATGGCTACACCTTC
cdr3_aa: CASMEPLKNYGYTF
clone_size: -
j_call: TRBJ1-2
d_call: -
v_call: TRBV19

cdr3_nt: TGTGCCAGCAGCCCGCCGGTGGGGCTACAAGAGACCCAGTACTTC
cdr3_aa: CASSPPVGLQETQYF
clone_size: -
j_call: TRBJ2-5
d_call: -
v_call: TRBV9

cdr3_nt: TGTGCCAGCAGTGGCCGGGACAGGGGATACCAAGAGACCCAGTACTTC
cdr3_aa: CASSGRDRGYQETQYF
clone_size: -
j_call: TRBJ2-5
d_call: TRBD1
v_call: TRBV6-1

cdr3_nt: TGTGCCAGTAGTTCCGGGACATTTGGCTACACCTTC
cdr3_aa: CASSSGTFGYTF
clone_size: -
j_call: TRBJ1-2
d_call: -
v_call: TRBV19

cdr3_nt: TGCAGTGCTAGTGGCCAACTAGAAGCTTTCTTT
cdr3_aa: CSASGQLEAFF
clone_size: -
j_call: TRBJ1-1
d_call: -
v_call: TRBV20-1

cdr3_nt: TGTGCCAGCAGCTTAGGAACAGGGGCCGATACGCAGTATTTT
cdr3_aa: CASSLGTGADTQYF
clone_size: -
j_call: TRBJ2-3
d_call: TRBD1
v_call: TRBV11-3

cdr3_nt: TGCGCCAGCAGCCTCAGCGGGGCAACCTACGAGCAGTACTTC
cdr3_aa: CASSLSGATYEQYF
clone_size: once
j_call: TRBJ2-7
d_call: TRBD2
v_call: TRBV4-1

cdr3_nt: TGTGCCAGCAGCTTAGTTCCTAGCGGGAAGGGAGAGACCCAGTACTTC
cdr3_aa: CASSLVPSGKGETQYF
clone_size: -
j_call: TRBJ2-5
d_call: TRBD2
v_call: TRBV7-3

cdr3_nt: TGTGCCAGCAGCGCGATAGCGACGGGAGGGGAGACCCAGTACTTC
cdr3_aa: CASSAIATGGETQYF
clone_size: -
j_call: TRBJ2-5
d_call: TRBD2
v_call: TRBV9

cdr3_nt: TGTGCCAGCAGTGAGATTTTACAGGGGGTGGACGGCTACACCTTC
cdr3_aa: CASSEILQGVDGYTF
clone_size: -
j_call: TRBJ1-2
d_call: TRBD1
v_call: TRBV6-1